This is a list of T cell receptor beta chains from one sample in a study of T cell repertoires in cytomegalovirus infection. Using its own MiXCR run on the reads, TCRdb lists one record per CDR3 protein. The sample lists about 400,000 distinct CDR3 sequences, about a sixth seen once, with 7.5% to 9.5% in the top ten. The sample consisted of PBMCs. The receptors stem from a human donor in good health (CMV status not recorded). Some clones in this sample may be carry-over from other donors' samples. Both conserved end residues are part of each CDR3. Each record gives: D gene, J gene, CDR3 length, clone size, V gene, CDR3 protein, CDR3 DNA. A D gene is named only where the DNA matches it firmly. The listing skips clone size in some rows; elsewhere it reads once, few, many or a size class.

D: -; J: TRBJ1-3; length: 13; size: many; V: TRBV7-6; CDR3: CASGQMAGNTIYF; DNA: TGTGCCAGCGGACAAATGGCTGGAAACACCATATATTTT
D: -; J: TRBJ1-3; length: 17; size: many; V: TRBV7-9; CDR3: CASSPVAASGMENTIYF; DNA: TGTGCCAGCAGCCCGGTGGCAGCATCGGGGATGGAAAACACCATATATTTT
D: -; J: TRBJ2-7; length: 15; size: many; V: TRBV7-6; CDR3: CASSQSDRLPYEQYF; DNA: TGTGCCAGCAGCCAAAGTGACAGGCTTCCCTACGAGCAGTACTTC
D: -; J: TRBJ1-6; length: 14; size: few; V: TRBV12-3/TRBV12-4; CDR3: CASSFQQGNSPLHF; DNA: TGTGCCAGCAGTTTCCAGCAGGGAAATTCACCCCTCCACTTT
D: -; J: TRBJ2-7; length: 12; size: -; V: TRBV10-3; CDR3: CAISVGPYEQYF; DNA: TGTGCCATCAGTGTGGGACCCTACGAGCAGTACTTC
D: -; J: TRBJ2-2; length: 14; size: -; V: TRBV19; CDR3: CASSILGQTRELFF; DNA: TGTGCCAGTAGTATACTTGGACAAACCAGGGAGCTGTTTTTT
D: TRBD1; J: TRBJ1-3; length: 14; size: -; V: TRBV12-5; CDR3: CASGTGQGANTIYF; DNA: TGTGCTAGTGGTACCGGACAGGGGGCGAACACCATATATTTT
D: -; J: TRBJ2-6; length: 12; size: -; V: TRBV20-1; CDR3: CSASTGPNVLTF; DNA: TGCAGTGCTAGCACCGGGCCCAACGTCCTGACTTTC
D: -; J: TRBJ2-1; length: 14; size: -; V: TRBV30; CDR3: CAWSVLQRYNEQFF; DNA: TGTGCCTGGAGTGTACTACAGCGCTACAATGAGCAGTTCTTC
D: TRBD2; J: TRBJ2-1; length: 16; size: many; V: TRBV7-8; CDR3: CASSSPGAGGYNEQFF; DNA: TGTGCCAGCAGCTCCCCGGGGGCGGGGGGTTATAATGAGCAGTTCTTC
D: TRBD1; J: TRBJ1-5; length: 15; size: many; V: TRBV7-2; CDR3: CASSRWTGSNQPQHF; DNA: TGTGCCAGCAGCCGGTGGACAGGGAGCAATCAGCCCCAGCATTTT
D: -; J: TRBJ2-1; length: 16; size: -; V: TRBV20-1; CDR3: CSARLPGVRSYNEQFF; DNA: TGCAGTGCTAGACTACCCGGAGTCCGCTCCTACAATGAGCAGTTCTTC
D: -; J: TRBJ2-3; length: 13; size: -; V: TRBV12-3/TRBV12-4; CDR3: CASSSLQADTQYF; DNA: TGTGCCAGCAGTTCCCTACAAGCAGATACGCAGTATTTT
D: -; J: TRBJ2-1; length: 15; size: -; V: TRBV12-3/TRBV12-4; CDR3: CASSLLSGHPNEQFF; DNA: TGTGCCAGCAGCCTCTTGAGTGGACACCCGAATGAGCAGTTCTTC
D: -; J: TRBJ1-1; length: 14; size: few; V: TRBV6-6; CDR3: CASISGHGASEAFF; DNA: TGTGCCAGCATTTCCGGACACGGGGCTTCTGAAGCTTTCTTT
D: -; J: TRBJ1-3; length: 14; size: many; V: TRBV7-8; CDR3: CASAPVGSGNTIYF; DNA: TGTGCCAGCGCCCCGGTGGGCTCTGGAAACACCATATATTTT
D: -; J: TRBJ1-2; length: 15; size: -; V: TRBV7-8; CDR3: CASSTRIGARGGYTF; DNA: TGTGCCAGCAGCACCCGCATAGGGGCCAGGGGTGGCTACACCTTC
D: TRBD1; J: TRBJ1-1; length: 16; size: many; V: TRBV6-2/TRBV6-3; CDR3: CASSSAQGAFATEAFF; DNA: TGTGCCAGCAGTTCCGCACAGGGGGCCTTTGCCACTGAAGCTTTCTTT
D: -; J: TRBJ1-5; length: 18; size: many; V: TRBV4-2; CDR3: CASSQDRYKSDSNQPQHF; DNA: TGTGCCAGCAGCCAAGATAGGTATAAGTCAGATAGCAATCAGCCCCAGCATTTT
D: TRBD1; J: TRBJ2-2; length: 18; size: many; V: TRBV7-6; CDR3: CASSFRGTGRDGSGELFF; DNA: TGTGCCAGCAGCTTCCGCGGGACAGGGAGGGATGGTTCCGGGGAGCTGTTTTTT
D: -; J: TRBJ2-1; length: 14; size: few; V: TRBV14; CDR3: CASSQWQGLSVQFF; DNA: TGTGCCAGCAGCCAATGGCAGGGGCTCTCGGTTCAGTTCTTC
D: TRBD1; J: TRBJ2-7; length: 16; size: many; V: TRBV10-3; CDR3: CAISEWTGAREDEQYF; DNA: TGTGCCATCAGTGAGTGGACAGGGGCCCGGGAGGACGAGCAGTACTTC
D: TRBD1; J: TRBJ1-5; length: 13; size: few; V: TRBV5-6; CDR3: CASSLFDSGQRHF; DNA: TGTGCCAGCAGCTTGTTCGATTCGGGACAGAGACATTTT
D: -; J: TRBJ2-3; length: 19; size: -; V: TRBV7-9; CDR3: CASRAHRRGGPGGTDTQYF; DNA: TGTGCCAGCAGAGCACACCGTCGGGGTGGACCTGGGGGAACAGATACGCAGTATTTT
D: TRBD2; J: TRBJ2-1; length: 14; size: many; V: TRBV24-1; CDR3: CATSDPSGGLEQFF; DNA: TGTGCCACCAGTGACCCTAGCGGGGGCTTAGAGCAGTTCTTC
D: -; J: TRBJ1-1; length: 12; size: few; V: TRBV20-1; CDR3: CSARIKSTEAFF; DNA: TGCAGTGCTAGGATTAAATCCACTGAAGCTTTCTTT
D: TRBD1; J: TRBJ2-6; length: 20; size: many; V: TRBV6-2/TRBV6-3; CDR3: CASIRKIPGQGFSGANVLTF; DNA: TGTGCCAGCATACGAAAAATCCCGGGACAGGGGTTCTCTGGGGCCAACGTCCTGACTTTC
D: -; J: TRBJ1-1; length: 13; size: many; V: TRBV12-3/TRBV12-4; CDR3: CASSYRALTEAFF; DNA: TGTGCCAGCAGTTACAGGGCCCTCACTGAAGCTTTCTTT
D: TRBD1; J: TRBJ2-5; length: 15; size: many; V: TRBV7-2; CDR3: CASSTGQGELETQYF; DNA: TGTGCCAGCAGCACGGGACAGGGAGAGTTAGAGACCCAGTACTTC
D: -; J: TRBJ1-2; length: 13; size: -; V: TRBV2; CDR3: CASSEDTYYGYTF; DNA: TGTGCCAGCAGTGAAGACACTTACTATGGCTACACCTTC
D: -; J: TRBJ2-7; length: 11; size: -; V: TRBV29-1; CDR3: CSVDSGYEQYF; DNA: TGCAGCGTTGATTCCGGCTACGAGCAGTACTTC
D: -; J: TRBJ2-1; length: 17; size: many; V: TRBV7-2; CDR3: CASSEVLGTTWGHEQFF; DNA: TGTGCCAGCAGCGAAGTTTTGGGGACTACGTGGGGGCATGAGCAGTTCTTC
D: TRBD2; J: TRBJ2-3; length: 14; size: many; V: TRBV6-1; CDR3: CASRTGTSDDTQYF; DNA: TGTGCCAGCAGGACCGGGACTAGCGACGATACGCAGTATTTT
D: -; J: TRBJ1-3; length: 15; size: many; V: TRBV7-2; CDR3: CASSPGGHSGNTIYF; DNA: TGTGCCAGCAGCCCAGGAGGTCACTCTGGAAACACCATATATTTT
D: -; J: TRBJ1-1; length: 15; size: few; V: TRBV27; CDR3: CASSFRPGGRGAAFF; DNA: TGTGCCAGCAGTTTCCGACCGGGGGGGCGCGGGGCAGCTTTCTTT
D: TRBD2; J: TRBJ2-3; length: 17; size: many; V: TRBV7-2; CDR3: CASSPSGLAGFTDTQYF; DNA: TGTGCCAGCAGCCCCTCGGGACTAGCGGGATTCACCGATACGCAGTATTTT
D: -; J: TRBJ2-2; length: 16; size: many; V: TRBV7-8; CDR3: CASSLVRTMNTGELFF; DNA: TGTGCCAGCAGCTTAGTAAGGACTATGAACACCGGGGAGCTGTTTTTT
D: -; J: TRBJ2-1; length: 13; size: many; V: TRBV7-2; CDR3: CASSTGLMGEQFF; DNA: TGTGCCAGCAGCACGGGACTCATGGGTGAGCAGTTCTTC
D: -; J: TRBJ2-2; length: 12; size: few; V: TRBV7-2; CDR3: CASSRTSGELFF; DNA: TGTGCCAGCAGCCGTACTAGCGGGGAGCTGTTTTTT
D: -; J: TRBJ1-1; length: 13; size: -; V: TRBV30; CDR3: CAWSGGSNTEAFF; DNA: TGTGCCTGGAGCGGGGGCTCCAACACTGAAGCTTTCTTT
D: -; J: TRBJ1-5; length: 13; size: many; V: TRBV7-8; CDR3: CASSFDGRGVQHF; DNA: TGTGCCAGCAGCTTCGACGGGAGGGGGGTCCAGCATTTT
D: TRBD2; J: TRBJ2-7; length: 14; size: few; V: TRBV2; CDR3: CASSDLAGGWEQYF; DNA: TGTGCCAGCAGTGATCTAGCGGGAGGGTGGGAGCAGTACTTC
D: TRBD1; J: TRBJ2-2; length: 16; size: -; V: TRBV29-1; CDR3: CSVAMGGQGGTGELFF; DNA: TGCAGCGTCGCCATGGGTGGACAGGGCGGGACCGGGGAGCTGTTTTTT
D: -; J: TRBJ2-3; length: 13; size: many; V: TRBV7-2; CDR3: CASSFGVSDTQYF; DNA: TGTGCCAGCAGTTTTGGAGTGTCAGATACGCAGTATTTT
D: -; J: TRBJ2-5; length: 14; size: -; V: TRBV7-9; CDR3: CASSSLRGVETQYF; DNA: TGTGCCAGCAGCTCCCTCAGGGGTGTGGAGACCCAGTACTTC
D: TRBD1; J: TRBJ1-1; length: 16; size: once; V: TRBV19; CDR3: CASSIAMGQWNTEAFF; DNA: TGTGCCAGTAGTATAGCCATGGGACAGTGGAACACTGAAGCTTTCTTT
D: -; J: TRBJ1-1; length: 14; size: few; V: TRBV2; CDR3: CASSSLGGDTEAFF; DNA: TGTGCCAGCAGTTCTCTCGGGGGAGACACTGAAGCTTTCTTT